This T cell receptor beta chain was sequenced for a study of T cells in Graves' hyperthyroidism and ophthalmopathy. Study observations and caveats: Among thyroid clonotypes expanded above 0.001, most also appeared in blood.

No progression to ophthalmopathy during 18 months of follow-up defined stable disease. This clonotype was seen repeatedly, ten times or more. The antigen is unknown. The CDR3 length is 13 residues. Trimming pared 6 bases from V and 4 bases from J, leaving 12 bases between. TCR beta CDR3 region amplification was performed from RNA transcripts. Primed by the HTBI set, a first-round RT-PCR was run on the TCR CDR3. TCRdb processed the multiplex PCR reads anew with MiXCR; each CDR3 protein has one entry. The sample has fewer than 800,000 distinct CDR3 sequences; around 15% are singletons. Sequences were obtained from blood. This rearrangement joins TRBV12-3 or TRBV12-4 to TRBJ2-5; the D is unclear. This TCR was sampled from a man aged 18 to 35 with Graves' hyperthyroidism. The CDR3 DNA sequence: TGTGCCAGCAGGCCAGGTTTAGGAGAGACCCAGTACTTC. It encodes CASRPGLGETQYF.